This record concerns one T cell receptor (beta chain) sequence. The sample belongs to a study of blood T cell repertoires in COVID-19. The overall study: The study drew acute and convalescent COVID-19 samples from the United States, Italy and Spain. T cells, B-cell-depleted T cells, or PBMCs supplied cDNA or gDNA.

As originally analysed: Estimates of nucleated cell counts were drawn from the amplification of reference gene primers. Assay: immunoSEQ multiplex PCR; the TCRdb copy retains only in-frame clones and omits some. That table is the source of V, J and clone size, and D and trimming were worked out from the DNA. The profile shows 100,000 or so clones, 70% to 85% of them singletons. V was trimmed by 3 bases and J by 5 bases, leaving 15 bases between them. The V gene's germline CDR1 is SGHRS and CDR2 YFSETQ. This CDR3 comprises 14 residues. Material: peripheral blood. This clonotype was obtained from a man in his 70s with active or convalescent COVID-19. This rearrangement joins TRBV5-1 to TRBJ2-7; possible D gene TRBD2, 5 bases. The CDR3 DNA reads as TGCGCCAGCAGCTCGACTAACGGGAACGACGAGCAGTACTTC. Its protein is CASSSTNGNDEQYF.